This T cell receptor beta chain was retrieved from a study of shared clonotypes between healthy human individuals. The naive CD8 population came from CD45RO-negative cells selected for CCR7, without terminally differentiated effector memory CD45RA+ cells. Clones were sequenced by immunoSEQ multiplex PCR, and TCRdb holds only the in-frame ones, with some missing. The sample contains millions of clones, roughly 91% of which appear only once. This CDR3 is built from 18 residues. Germline values: CDR1 SNHLY, CDR2 FYNNEI. The V gene end was trimmed by 5 bases and the J gene end by 1 base; junction bases not matched to a gene: 12.

The TCR was taken from a man between 18 and 35 years old in good health. Some clones in this sample may be carry-over from other donors' samples. Source material: naive CD8+ T cells from PBMCs. This rearrangement joins TRBV2 to TRBJ2-2; 8 nucleotides line up with TRBD2. CDR3 nucleotides: TGTGCCAGCAGTCCGGGACTAGTGAGTGCTATGAACACCGGGGAGCTGTTTTTT. Its protein is CASSPGLVSAMNTGELFF.